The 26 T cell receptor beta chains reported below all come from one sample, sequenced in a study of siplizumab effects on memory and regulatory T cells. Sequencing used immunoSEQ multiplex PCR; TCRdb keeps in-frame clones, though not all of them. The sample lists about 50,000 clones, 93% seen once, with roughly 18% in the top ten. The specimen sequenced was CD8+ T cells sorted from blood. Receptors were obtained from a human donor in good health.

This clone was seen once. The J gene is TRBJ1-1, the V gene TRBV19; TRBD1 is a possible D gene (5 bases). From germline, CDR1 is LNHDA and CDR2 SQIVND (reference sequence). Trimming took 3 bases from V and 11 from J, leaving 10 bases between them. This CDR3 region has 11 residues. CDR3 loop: CASSIQGMAFF. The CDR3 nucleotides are TGTGCCAGTAGTATTCAGGGTATGGCTTTCTTT. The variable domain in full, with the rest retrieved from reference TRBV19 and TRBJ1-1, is DGGITQSPKYLFRKEGQNVTLSCEQNLNHDAMYWYRQDPGQGLRLIYYSQIVNDFQKGDIAEGYSVSREKKESFPLTVTSAQKNPTAFYLCASSIQGMAFFGQGTRLTVV.

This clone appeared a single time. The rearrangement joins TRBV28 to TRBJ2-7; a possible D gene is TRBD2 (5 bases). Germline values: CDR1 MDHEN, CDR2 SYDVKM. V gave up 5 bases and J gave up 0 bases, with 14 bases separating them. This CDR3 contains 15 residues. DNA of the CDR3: TGTGCCAGCAGTGAAGAGGGCCTAATCTCCTACGAGCAGTACTTC. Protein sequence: CASSEEGLISYEQYF.

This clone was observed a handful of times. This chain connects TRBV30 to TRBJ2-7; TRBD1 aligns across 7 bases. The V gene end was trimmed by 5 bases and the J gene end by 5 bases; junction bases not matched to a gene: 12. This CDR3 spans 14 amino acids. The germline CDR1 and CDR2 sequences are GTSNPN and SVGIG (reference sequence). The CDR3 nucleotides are TGTGCCTGGGGGCCCGGACAGGAGGAGGACGAGCAGTACTTC. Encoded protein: CAWGPGQEEDEQYF.

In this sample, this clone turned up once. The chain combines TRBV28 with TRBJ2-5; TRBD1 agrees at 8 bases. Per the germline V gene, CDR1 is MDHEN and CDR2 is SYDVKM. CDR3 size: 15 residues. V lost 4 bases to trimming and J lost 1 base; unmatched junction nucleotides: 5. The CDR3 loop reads CASSSIGTGQETQYF. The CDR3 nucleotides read TGTGCCAGCAGTTCGATCGGGACAGGCCAAGAGACCCAGTACTTC. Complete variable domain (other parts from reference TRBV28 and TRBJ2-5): DVKVTQSSRYLVKRTGEKVFLECVQDMDHENMFWYRQDPGLGLRLIYFSYDVKMKEKGDIPEGYSVSREKKERFSLILESASTNQTSMYLCASSSIGTGQETQYFGPGTRLLVL.

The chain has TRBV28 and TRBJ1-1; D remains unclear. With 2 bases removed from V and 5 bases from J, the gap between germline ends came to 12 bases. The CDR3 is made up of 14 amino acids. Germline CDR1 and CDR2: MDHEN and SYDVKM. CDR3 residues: CASSLPDLGTEAFF. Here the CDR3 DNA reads TGTGCCAGCAGTTTACCGGACCTTGGAACTGAAGCTTTCTTT. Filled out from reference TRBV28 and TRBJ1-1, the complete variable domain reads DVKVTQSSRYLVKRTGEKVFLECVQDMDHENMFWYRQDPGLGLRLIYFSYDVKMKEKGDIPEGYSVSREKKERFSLILESASTNQTSMYLCASSLPDLGTEAFFGQGTRLTVV.

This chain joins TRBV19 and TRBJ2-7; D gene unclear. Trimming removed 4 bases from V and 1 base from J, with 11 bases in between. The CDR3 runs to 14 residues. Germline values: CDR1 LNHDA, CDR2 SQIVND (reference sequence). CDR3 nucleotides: TGTGCCAGTAGTACGCGGACGGATTCCTACGAGCAGTACTTC. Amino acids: CASSTRTDSYEQYF.

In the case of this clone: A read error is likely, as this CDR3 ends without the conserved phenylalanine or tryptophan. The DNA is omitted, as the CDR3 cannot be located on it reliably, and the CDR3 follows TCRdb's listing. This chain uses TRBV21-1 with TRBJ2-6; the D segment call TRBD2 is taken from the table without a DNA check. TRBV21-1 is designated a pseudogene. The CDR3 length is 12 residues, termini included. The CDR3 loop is CASSAKASGRNE.

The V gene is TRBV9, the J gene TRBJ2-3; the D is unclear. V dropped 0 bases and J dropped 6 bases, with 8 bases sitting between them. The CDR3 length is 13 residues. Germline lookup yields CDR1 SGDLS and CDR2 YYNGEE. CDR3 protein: CASSVVRSDTQYF. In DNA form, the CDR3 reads TGTGCCAGCAGCGTAGTTAGGTCTGATACGCAGTATTTT.

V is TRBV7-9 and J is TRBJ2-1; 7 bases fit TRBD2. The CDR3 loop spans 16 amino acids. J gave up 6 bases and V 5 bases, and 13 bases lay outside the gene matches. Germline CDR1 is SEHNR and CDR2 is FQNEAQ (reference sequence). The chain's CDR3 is CASSLPQRGGFNEQFF. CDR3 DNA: TGTGCCAGCAGCCTCCCCCAGCGGGGTGGGTTCAATGAGCAGTTCTTC.

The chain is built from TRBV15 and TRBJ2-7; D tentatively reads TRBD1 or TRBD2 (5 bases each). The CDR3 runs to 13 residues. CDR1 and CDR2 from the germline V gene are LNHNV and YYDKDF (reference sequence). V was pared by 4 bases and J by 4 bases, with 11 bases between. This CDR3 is CATSTGGFYEQYF. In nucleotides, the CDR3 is TGTGCCACCAGCACTGGGGGATTTTACGAGCAGTACTTC.

DNA for the CDR3: TGTGCCAGCAGTGACTCCCCCACAGCGGGCCTCTACAATGAGCAGTTCTTC. Translation: CASSDSPTAGLYNEQFF. This rearrangement joins TRBV6-4 to TRBJ2-1, with D possibly matching TRBD2 (6 bases). The CDR3 consists of 17 residues. Germline V gene sequence: CDR1 MRHNA, CDR2 SNTAGT. Trimming removed 0 bases at V and 3 bases at J, with 15 bases between.

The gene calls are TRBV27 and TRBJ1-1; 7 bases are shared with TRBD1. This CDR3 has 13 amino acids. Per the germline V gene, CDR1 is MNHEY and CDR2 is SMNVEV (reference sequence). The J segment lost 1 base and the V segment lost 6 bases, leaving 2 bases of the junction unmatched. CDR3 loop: CASRRQGNTEAFF. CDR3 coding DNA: TGTGCCAGCAGACGACAGGGGAACACTGAAGCTTTCTTT.

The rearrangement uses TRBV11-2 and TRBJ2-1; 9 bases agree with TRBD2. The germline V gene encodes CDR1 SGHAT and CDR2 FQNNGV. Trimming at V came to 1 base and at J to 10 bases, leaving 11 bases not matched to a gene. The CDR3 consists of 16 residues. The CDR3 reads CASSLVAGTSFIEQFF. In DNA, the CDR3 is TGTGCCAGCAGCTTAGTCGCCGGGACTAGCTTTATAGAGCAGTTCTTC.

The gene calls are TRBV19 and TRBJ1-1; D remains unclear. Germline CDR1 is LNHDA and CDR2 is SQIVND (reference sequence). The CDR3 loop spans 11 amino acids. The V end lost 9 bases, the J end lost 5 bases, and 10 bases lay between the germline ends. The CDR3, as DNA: TGTGCCAGCGCCTTAGGAACTGAAGCTTTCTTT. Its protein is CASALGTEAFF.

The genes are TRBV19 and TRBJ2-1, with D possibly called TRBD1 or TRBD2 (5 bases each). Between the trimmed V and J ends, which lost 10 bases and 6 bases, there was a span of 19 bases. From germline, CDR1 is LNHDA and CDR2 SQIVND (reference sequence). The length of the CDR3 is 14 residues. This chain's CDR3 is CAISTLSGGNEQFF. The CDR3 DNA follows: TGTGCCATATCGACCCTATCTGGGGGCAATGAGCAGTTCTTC. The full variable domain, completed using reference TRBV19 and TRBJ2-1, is DGGITQSPKYLFRKEGQNVTLSCEQNLNHDAMYWYRQDPGQGLRLIYYSQIVNDFQKGDIAEGYSVSREKKESFPLTVTSAQKNPTAFYLCAISTLSGGNEQFFGPGTRLTVL.

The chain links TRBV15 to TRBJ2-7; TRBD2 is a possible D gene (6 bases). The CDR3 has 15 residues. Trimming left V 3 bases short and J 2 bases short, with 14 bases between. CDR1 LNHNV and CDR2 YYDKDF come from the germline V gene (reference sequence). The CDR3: CATSREAGVPYEQYF. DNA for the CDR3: TGTGCCACCAGCAGGGAAGCGGGTGTCCCCTACGAGCAGTACTTC.

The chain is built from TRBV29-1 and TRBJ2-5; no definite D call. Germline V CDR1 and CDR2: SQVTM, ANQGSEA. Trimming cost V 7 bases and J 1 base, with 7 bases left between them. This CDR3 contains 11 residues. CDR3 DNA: TGCAGCGCCACGGCCCAAGAGACCCAGTACTTC. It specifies CSATAQETQYF.

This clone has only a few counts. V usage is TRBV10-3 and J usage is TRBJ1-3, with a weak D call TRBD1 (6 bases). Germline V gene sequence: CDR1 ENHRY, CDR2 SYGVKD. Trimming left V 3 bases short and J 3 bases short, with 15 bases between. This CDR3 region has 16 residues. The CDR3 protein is CAISDPHREGGNTIYF. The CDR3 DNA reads TGTGCCATCAGTGACCCCCACAGGGAAGGTGGAAACACCATATATTTT.

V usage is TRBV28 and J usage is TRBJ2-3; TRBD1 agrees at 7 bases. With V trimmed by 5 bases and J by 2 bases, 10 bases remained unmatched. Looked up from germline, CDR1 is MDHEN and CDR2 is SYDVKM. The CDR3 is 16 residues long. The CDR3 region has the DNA TGTGCCAGCAGTCTCCCGGGGACAGAAAACACAGATACGCAGTATTTT. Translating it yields CASSLPGTENTDTQYF.

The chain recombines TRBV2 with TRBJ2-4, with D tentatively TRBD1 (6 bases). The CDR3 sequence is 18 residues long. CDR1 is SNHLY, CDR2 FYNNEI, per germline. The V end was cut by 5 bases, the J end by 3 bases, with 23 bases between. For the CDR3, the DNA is TGTGCCAGCAGTCTCAGCCGGGACACACTTACGGACAAAAACATTCAGTACTTC. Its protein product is CASSLSRDTLTDKNIQYF.

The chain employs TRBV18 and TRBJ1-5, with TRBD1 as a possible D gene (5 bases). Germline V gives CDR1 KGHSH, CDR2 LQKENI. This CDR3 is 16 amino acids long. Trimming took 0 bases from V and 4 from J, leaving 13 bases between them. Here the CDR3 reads CASSPPQDDGNQPQHF. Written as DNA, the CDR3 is TGTGCCAGCTCACCACCACAGGACGATGGGAATCAGCCCCAGCATTTT.

Written as DNA, the CDR3 is TGTGCCAGCAGCTTGGAGGGGGGACCCTACAATGAGCAGTTCTTC. Its protein product is CASSLEGGPYNEQFF. The genes are TRBV5-6 and TRBJ2-1, with D possibly called TRBD1 or TRBD2 (6 bases each). V gave up 0 bases and J gave up 2 bases, with 9 bases separating them. The CDR3 loop spans 15 amino acids. Germline V gives CDR1 SGHDT, CDR2 YYEEEE. The full variable domain, in which reference TRBV5-6 and TRBJ2-1 provide the parts outside the CDR3, is DAGVTQSPTHLIKTRGQQVTLRCSPKSGHDTVSWYQQALGQGPQFIFQYYEEEERQRGNFPDRFSGHQFPNYSSELNVNALLLGDSALYLCASSLEGGPYNEQFFGPGTRLTVL.

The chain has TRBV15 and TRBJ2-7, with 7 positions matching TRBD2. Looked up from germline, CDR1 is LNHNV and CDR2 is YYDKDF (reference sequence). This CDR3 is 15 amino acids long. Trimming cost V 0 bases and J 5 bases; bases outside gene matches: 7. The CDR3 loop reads CATSRDPGRPDEQYF. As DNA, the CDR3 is TGTGCCACCAGCAGAGATCCCGGGAGGCCCGACGAGCAGTACTTC. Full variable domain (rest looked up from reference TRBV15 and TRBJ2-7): DAMVIQNPRYQVTQFGKPVTLSCSQTLNHNVMYWYQQKSSQAPKLLFHYYDKDFNNEADTPDNFQSRRPNTSFCFLDIRSPGLGDTAMYLCATSRDPGRPDEQYFGPGTRLTVT.

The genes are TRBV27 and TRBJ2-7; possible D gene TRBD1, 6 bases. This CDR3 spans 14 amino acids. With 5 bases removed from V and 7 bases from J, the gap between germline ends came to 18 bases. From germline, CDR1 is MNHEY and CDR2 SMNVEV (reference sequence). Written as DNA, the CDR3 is TGTGCCAGCAGTGTAGGGACACCCCGGGAAGAGCAGTACTTC. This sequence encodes CASSVGTPREEQYF.

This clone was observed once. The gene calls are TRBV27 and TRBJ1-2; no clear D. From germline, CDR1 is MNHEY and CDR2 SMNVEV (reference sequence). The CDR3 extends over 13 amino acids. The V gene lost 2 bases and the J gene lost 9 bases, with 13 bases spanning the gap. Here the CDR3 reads CASSLPGSRSYTF. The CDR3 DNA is TGTGCCAGCAGTTTACCGGGATCTAGGAGCTACACCTTC.

CDR3 DNA: TGCGCCAGCAGCCCCCCCCGGGACAGAGGAAACACCATATATTTT. It codes for CASSPPRDRGNTIYF. The chain carries TRBV4-1 and TRBJ1-3, with 7 bases that match TRBD1. The trim removed 4 bases at V and 4 bases at J, leaving 7 bases unmatched. The germline V gene has CDR1 MGHRA and CDR2 YSYEKL. This CDR3 has 15 residues.